This TCR beta chain comes out of a study of beta chain features in type 1 diabetes. A few counts support this clone. This CDR3 is 16 amino acids long. The V gene's germline CDR1 is MNHEY and CDR2 SMNVEV (reference sequence). V lost 2 bases, J lost 2 bases, and 8 bases stayed unmatched. Of the isolated RNA, all was reverse transcribed, and so the sequenced material was expressed TCRB transcripts. Data came from immunoSEQ multiplex PCR; TCRdb stores just in-frame clones and leaves some out. Of 300,000 to 350,000 clones in the sample, 6.5% to 10% were seen once. The TCR was taken from a woman aged 18-30 years in good health. This chain joins TRBV27 and TRBJ2-5, with 7 bases aligning to TRBD2. Sequenced material: central memory CD4+ T cells from blood. This chain's CDR3 is CASSLMGGGVQETQYF. In nucleotides, the CDR3 is TGTGCCAGCAGTTTAATGGGGGGAGGGGTGCAAGAGACCCAGTACTTC.